This T cell receptor (beta chain) was sequenced in a study of CD8 T cells in Susac syndrome. The CDR3 length is 14 residues. The J segment lost 7 bases and the V segment lost 0 bases, leaving 3 bases of the junction unmatched. Germline-derived CDR1 and CDR2 are SGHRS and YFSETQ. Random hexamers were used to reverse transcribe 0.5 to 1 ug of RNA. MiXCR was run by TCRdb on the immunoSEQ multiplex PCR reads, yielding one entry per CDR3 protein. The table has 160,000 or so distinct CDR3 sequences, 94% seen once; the top ten hold about 0.094%. The source is a human donor with multiple sclerosis. Sequencing was performed on CD4+ T cells from PBMCs. The chain links TRBV5-1 to TRBJ2-1, with 8 nucleotides matching TRBD1. In DNA, the CDR3 is TGCGCCAGCAGCTTGGGACAGGGGATAAATGAGCAGTTCTTC. It encodes CASSLGQGINEQFF.